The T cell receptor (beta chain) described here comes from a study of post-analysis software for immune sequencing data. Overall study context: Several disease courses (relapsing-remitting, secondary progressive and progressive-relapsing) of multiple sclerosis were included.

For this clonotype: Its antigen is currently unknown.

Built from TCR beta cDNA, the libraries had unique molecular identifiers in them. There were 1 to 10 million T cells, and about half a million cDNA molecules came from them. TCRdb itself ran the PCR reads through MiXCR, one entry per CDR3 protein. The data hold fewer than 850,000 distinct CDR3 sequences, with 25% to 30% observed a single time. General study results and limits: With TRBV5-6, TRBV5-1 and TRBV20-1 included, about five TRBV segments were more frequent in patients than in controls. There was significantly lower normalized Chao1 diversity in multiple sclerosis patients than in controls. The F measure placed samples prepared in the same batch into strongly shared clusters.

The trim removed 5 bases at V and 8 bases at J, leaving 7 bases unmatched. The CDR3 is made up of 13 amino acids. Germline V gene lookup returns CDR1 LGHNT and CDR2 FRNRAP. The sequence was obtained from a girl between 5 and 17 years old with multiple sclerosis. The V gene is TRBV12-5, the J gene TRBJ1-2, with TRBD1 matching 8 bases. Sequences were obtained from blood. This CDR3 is CASGIQGEGGYTF. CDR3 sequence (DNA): TGTGCTAGTGGTATACAGGGGGAAGGGGGCTACACCTTC.